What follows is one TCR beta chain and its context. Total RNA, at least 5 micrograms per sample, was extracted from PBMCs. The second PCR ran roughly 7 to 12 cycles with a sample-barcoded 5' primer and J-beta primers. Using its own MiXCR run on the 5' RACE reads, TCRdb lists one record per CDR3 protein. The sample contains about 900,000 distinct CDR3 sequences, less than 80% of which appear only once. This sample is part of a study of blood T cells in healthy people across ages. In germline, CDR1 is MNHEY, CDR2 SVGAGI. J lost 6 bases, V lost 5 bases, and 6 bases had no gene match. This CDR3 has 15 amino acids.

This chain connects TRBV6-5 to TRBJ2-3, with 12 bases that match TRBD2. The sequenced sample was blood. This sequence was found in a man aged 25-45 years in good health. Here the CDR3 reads CASSRTSGDVDTQYF. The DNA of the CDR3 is TGTGCCAGCAGTCGGACTAGCGGGGACGTCGATACGCAGTATTTT.